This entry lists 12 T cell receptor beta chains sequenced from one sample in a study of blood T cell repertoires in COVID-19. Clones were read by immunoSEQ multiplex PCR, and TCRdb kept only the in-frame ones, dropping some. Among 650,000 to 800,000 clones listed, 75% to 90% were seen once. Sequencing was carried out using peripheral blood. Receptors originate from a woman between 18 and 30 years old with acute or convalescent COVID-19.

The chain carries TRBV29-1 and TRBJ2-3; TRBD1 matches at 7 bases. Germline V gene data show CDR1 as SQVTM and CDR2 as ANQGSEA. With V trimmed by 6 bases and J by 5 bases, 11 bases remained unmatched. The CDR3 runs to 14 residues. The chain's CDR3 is CSVRGTVREDTQYF. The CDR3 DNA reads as TGCAGCGTGAGGGGGACAGTGCGAGAAGATACGCAGTATTTT.

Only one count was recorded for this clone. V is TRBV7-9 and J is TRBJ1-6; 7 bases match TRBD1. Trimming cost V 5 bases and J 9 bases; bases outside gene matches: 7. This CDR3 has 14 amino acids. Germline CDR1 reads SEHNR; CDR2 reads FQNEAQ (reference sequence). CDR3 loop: CASSAQGGGSPLHF. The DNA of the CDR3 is TGTGCCAGCAGCGCCCAGGGGGGAGGTTCACCCCTCCACTTT.

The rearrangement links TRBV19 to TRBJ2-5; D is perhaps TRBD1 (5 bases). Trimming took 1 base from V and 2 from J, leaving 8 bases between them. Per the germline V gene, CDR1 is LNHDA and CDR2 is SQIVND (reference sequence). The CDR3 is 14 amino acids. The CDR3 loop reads CASSIGTGQETQYF. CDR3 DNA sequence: TGTGCCAGTAGTATAGGTACAGGTCAAGAGACCCAGTACTTC.

CDR3 protein: CATMNRVEEQFF. The CDR3 nucleotides are TGTGCCACCATGAACAGGGTCGAAGAGCAGTTCTTC. The chain has TRBV24-1 and TRBJ2-1, with a tentative D call TRBD1 (6 bases). The CDR3 runs to 12 residues. Trimming removed 8 bases from V and 10 bases from J, with 14 bases in between. Germline V gene lookup returns CDR1 KGHDR and CDR2 SFDVKD.

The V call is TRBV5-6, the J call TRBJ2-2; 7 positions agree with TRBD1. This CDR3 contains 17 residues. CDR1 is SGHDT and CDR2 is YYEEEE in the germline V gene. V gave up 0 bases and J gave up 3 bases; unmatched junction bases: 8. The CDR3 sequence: CASSLAYTGDYTGELFF. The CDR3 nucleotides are TGTGCCAGCAGCTTGGCCTATACAGGGGATTACACCGGGGAGCTGTTTTTT.

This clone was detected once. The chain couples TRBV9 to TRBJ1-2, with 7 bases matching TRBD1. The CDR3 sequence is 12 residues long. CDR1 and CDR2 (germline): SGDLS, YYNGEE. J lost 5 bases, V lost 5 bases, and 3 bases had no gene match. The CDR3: CASREGAYGYTF. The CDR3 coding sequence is TGTGCCAGCAGGGAGGGGGCTTATGGCTACACCTTC.

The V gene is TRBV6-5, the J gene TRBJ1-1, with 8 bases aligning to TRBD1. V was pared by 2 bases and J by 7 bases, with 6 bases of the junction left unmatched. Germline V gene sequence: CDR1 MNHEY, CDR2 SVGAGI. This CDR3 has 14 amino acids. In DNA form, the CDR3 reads TGTGCCAGCAGTTACCGGACAGGGTTATATGAAGCTTTCTTT. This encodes CASSYRTGLYEAFF.

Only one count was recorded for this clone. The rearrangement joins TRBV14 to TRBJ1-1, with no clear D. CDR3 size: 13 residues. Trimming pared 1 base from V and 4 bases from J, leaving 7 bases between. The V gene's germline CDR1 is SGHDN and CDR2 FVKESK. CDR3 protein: CASSQGSLTEAFF. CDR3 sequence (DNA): TGTGCCAGCAGCCAAGGGAGTCTCACTGAAGCTTTCTTT.

The CDR3 DNA follows: TGTGCCAGCTCACCAAACCACAGGGTGCACTATGGCTACACCTTC. This codes for CASSPNHRVHYGYTF. V and J are TRBV18 and TRBJ1-2, with D perhaps matching TRBD1 (6 bases). Germline values: CDR1 KGHSH, CDR2 LQKENI. Trimming took 2 bases from V and 3 from J, leaving 13 bases between them. CDR3 size: 15 residues.

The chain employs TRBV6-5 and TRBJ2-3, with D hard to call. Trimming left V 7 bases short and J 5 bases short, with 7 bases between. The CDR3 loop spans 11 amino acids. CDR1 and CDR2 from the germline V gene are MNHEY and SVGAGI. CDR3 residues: CASTLLDTQYF. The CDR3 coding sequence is TGTGCCAGCACCCTACTAGATACGCAGTATTTT.

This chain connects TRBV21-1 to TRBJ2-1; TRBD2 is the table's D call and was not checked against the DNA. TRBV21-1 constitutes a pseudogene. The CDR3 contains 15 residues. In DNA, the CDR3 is TGTGCCAGCAGCAAAGGAAGGGGGGGCGCGAATGAGCAGTTCTTC. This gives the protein CASSKGRGGANEQFF.

The CDR3 coding sequence is TGCGCCAGCAGCCAAGATGAAACCTTTGCAGGGGCTAACTATGGCTACACCTTC. Residues: CASSQDETFAGANYGYTF. This chain connects TRBV4-3 to TRBJ1-2; weak D call: TRBD1 (6 bases). The germline V and J ends were trimmed by 0 bases and 0 bases, with 17 bases remaining between them. Germline lookup yields CDR1 LGHNA and CDR2 YSLEER. The length of the CDR3 is 18 residues.